These 8 T cell receptor beta chains originate from one sample sequenced in a study of cytomegalovirus exposure and HLA in healthy donors (dated 2017 in TCRdb). Library preparation was by the immunoSEQ multiplex PCR assay. The multiplex PCR relied on a mix of 60 forward primers for TCR Vbeta segments and 13 reverse primers for TCR Jbeta segments. TCRdb took this table from immuneACCESS and kept in-frame rearrangements with V and J called. Such tables lack part of the clones; where checked against another copy, unresolved V genes explain under half of the gap, and the rest is unexplained. Here the sample has some 170,000 clones; roughly 79% occur a single time. The ten biggest clones cover roughly an eighth of the sample. The sequenced material came from PBMCs. Receptors were obtained from a woman aged 50 to 60 in good health and CMV-seronegative.

The V call is TRBV20-1, the J call TRBJ2-5; TRBD1 matches 7 bases. The J call may be wrong; the DNA end is better matched by TRBJ2-7. The length of the CDR3 is 11 residues. Germline CDR1 is DFQATT and CDR2 is SNEGSKA (reference sequence). The CDR3 DNA sequence: TGCAGTGCTATAGCAGGGGGCGAGCAGTACTTC. Its translation is CSAIAGGEQYF.

The chain employs TRBV25-1 and TRBJ1-3, with D possibly being TRBD1 (6 bases). CDR1 is MGHDK, CDR2 SYGVNS, per germline. Trimming took 6 bases from V and 0 from J, leaving 12 bases between them. The CDR3 is 15 residues long. In nucleotides, the CDR3 is TGTGCCAGCAGACCGACAGGTACCTCTGGAAACACCATATATTTT. Translation gives CASRPTGTSGNTIYF.

The chain has TRBV15 and TRBJ1-6; D might be TRBD1 (5 bases). The germline V and J ends were trimmed by 0 bases and 0 bases, with 6 bases remaining between them. Per germline, CDR1 LNHNV and CDR2 YYDKDF (reference sequence). The CDR3 runs to 16 residues. The CDR3 DNA reads as TGTGCCACCAGCAGAGATAGGGGCTCCTATAATTCACCCCTCCACTTT. Its translation is CATSRDRGSYNSPLHF.

The chain uses TRBV30 and TRBJ2-2; D uncertain. Germline-derived CDR1 and CDR2 are GTSNPN and SVGIG (reference sequence). CDR3 length: 13 amino acids. V lost 4 bases and J 4 bases, leaving 10 bases between the germline ends. CDR3 residues: CAWTSRSTGELFF. The CDR3, as DNA: TGTGCCTGGACGTCCCGGTCCACCGGGGAGCTGTTTTTT.

V and J are TRBV6-5 and TRBJ1-5; D might be TRBD1 (5 bases). The germline V gene encodes CDR1 MNHEY and CDR2 SVGAGI. The CDR3 consists of 12 residues. With 6 bases removed from V and 6 bases from J, the gap between germline ends came to 9 bases. The CDR3 spells CASSFQGQPQHF. CDR3 coding DNA: TGTGCCAGCAGCTTCCAGGGTCAGCCCCAGCATTTT.

This chain connects TRBV7-2 to TRBJ1-5; tentatively, D is TRBD1 (6 bases). The V end lost 5 bases, the J end lost 7 bases, and 18 bases lay between the germline ends. CDR3 size: 15 residues. Germline lookup yields CDR1 SGHTA and CDR2 FQGNSA. Written as DNA, the CDR3 is TGTGCCAGCAGCCTACGACAGGACGTAGGGCAGCCCCAGCATTTT. Translating it yields CASSLRQDVGQPQHF.

This clone was seen more than once but under ten times. The genes are TRBV2 and TRBJ2-7; TRBD1 might be the D (5 bases). Between the trimmed V and J ends, which lost 8 bases and 7 bases, there was a span of 15 bases. CDR1 is SNHLY and CDR2 is FYNNEI in the germline V gene. This CDR3 is built from 12 residues. In nucleotides, the CDR3 is TGTGCCAGCTCCCTTGGGGCAGTGGAGCAGTACTTC. Translated: CASSLGAVEQYF.

V usage is TRBV28 and J usage is TRBJ1-6, with 9 bases lining up with TRBD1. The CDR3 sequence is 16 residues long. Per the germline V gene, CDR1 is MDHEN and CDR2 is SYDVKM. Unmatched junction bases numbered 8, after V lost 4 bases and J lost 7 bases. CDR3 sequence reads: CASSSPGQGKNSPLHF. Here the CDR3 DNA reads TGTGCCAGCAGTTCACCGGGACAGGGAAAAAATTCACCCCTCCACTTT.